These 27 T cell receptor beta chains originate from one sample sequenced in a study of cytomegalovirus exposure and HLA in healthy donors. In the PCR, 60 Vbeta and 13 Jbeta primers were used. This table comes from immunoSEQ multiplex PCR, and its TCRdb copy is limited to in-frame clones, with some not included. This table has around 130,000 clones, 65% to 80% appearing once. Sequencing was done on a sample of PBMCs. The receptor set was obtained from a man younger than 30 in good health and CMV-seropositive.

In its sample, this clone was seen a few times. The chain carries TRBV4-2 and TRBJ2-1, with 14 bases fitting TRBD2. The CDR3 consists of 17 residues. V trimming: 0 bases; J trimming: 7 bases; junction bases outside the gene matches: 5. CDR1 and CDR2 (germline): LGHNA, YNFKEQ. The CDR3 reads CASSQDTGLAGGNEQFF. Written as DNA, the CDR3 is TGTGCCAGCAGCCAAGATACCGGACTAGCGGGAGGAAATGAGCAGTTCTTC.

This rearrangement joins TRBV5-5 to TRBJ1-1; maybe TRBD1 (5 bases). The CDR3 consists of 16 residues. V lost 0 bases and J 1 base, leaving 13 bases between the germline ends. CDR1 is SGHKS, CDR2 YYEKEE, per germline (reference sequence). CDR3 nucleotides: TGTGCCAGCAGCTTGGACCTGGGGCAGAGGAACACTGAAGCTTTCTTT. Translating gives CASSLDLGQRNTEAFF.

This chain joins TRBV28 and TRBJ1-3; D perhaps matches TRBD1 (5 bases). Between the trimmed V and J ends, which lost 6 bases and 0 bases, there was a span of 12 bases. Germline CDR1 reads MDHEN; CDR2 reads SYDVKM. The CDR3 runs to 15 residues. CDR3 coding DNA: TGTGCCAGCAGCCCTCCAGGGATCTCTGGAAACACCATATATTTT. As protein: CASSPPGISGNTIYF.

The chain links TRBV19 to TRBJ1-5, with 7 bases lining up with TRBD1. J was trimmed by 1 base and V by 5 bases; bases with no gene match: 5. CDR3 length: 15 amino acids. Looked up from germline, CDR1 is LNHDA and CDR2 is SQIVND (reference sequence). The CDR3 DNA sequence: TGTGCCAGTAGTGAACAGGGGATGAGCAATCAGCCCCAGCATTTT. Protein product: CASSEQGMSNQPQHF.

This clone was detected once. The rearrangement uses TRBV27 and TRBJ2-2, with 11 bases matching TRBD2. V dropped 3 bases and J dropped 1; count of bases not matched to a gene: 7. The CDR3 runs to 18 residues. Germline CDR1 and CDR2: MNHEY and SMNVEV (reference sequence). CDR3 bases: TGTGCCAGCAGTTTGCTAGCGGGGGGCTCCGAGAACACCGGGGAGCTGTTTTTT. Encoded protein: CASSLLAGGSENTGELFF.

This chain links TRBV6-5 with TRBJ2-1; 7 nucleotides align to TRBD2. Germline-derived CDR1 and CDR2 are MNHEY and SVGAGI. This CDR3 has 15 amino acids. The junction had 8 bases not matched to a gene; V was cut back by 3 bases and J by 6 bases. CDR3 loop: CASSYSAGVSNEQFF. The CDR3, as DNA: TGTGCCAGCAGTTATTCCGCGGGGGTTTCCAATGAGCAGTTCTTC.

This chain connects TRBV6-1 to TRBJ1-1; D is uncertain. This CDR3 spans 13 amino acids. Trimming pared 6 bases from V and 0 bases from J, leaving 8 bases between. Germline V gene data show CDR1 as MNHNS and CDR2 as SASEGT. The CDR3 sequence is CASRKTVNTEAFF. CDR3 bases: TGTGCCAGCAGGAAGACTGTGAACACTGAAGCTTTCTTT.

V is TRBV14 and J is TRBJ1-1; no definite D call. This CDR3 is 13 amino acids long. V was cut by 7 bases and J by 1 base, with 10 bases left in between. The germline V gene has CDR1 SGHDN and CDR2 FVKESK. The CDR3 bases are TGTGCCAGCAACCGGGGTGCGAACACTGAAGCTTTCTTT. Translated, it gives CASNRGANTEAFF.

This chain joins TRBV27 and TRBJ1-2; D may be TRBD1 (5 bases). The CDR3 loop spans 14 amino acids. In germline, CDR1 is MNHEY, CDR2 SMNVEV (reference sequence). With 1 base removed from V and 4 bases from J, the gap between germline ends came to 10 bases. The CDR3 coding sequence is TGTGCCAGCAGTTTATACGGGAGGGGCTATGGCTACACCTTC. Protein: CASSLYGRGYGYTF.

The chain carries TRBV28 and TRBJ1-5, with D perhaps TRBD1 (5 bases). Germline V gene data show CDR1 as MDHEN and CDR2 as SYDVKM. The V end was cut by 10 bases, the J end by 7 bases, with 11 bases between. This CDR3 is built from 11 residues. CDR3 sequence (DNA): TGTGCCACCCAGGGTGGACAGCCCCAGCATTTT. Protein: CATQGGQPQHF.

The V gene is TRBV10-2, the J gene TRBJ1-3, with 8 positions matching TRBD1. V gave up 6 bases and J gave up 5 bases; unmatched junction bases: 6. This CDR3 has 14 residues. The germline gives CDR1 WSHSY, CDR2 SAAADI. This chain's CDR3 is CASREGTGRNTIYF. CDR3 bases: TGCGCCAGCAGGGAGGGGACAGGACGAAACACCATATATTTT.

V is TRBV5-5 and J is TRBJ1-2; 9 bases fit TRBD1. The ends lost 1 base at V and 0 bases at J; junction bases unmatched: 16. Germline V CDR1 and CDR2: SGHKS, YYEKEE (reference sequence). This CDR3 has 20 residues. CDR3 region: CASSLTRGQGILLANYGYTF. The CDR3 DNA reads TGTGCCAGCAGCTTGACCCGCGGACAGGGGATTCTGTTAGCTAACTATGGCTACACCTTC.

About this clone itself: Its ends do not fully match the called genes, so a read error is possible. The V gene is TRBV5-5, the J gene TRBJ2-7, with D perhaps TRBD2 (5 bases). This CDR3 has 12 residues. The germline CDR1 and CDR2 sequences are SGHKS and YYEKEE (reference sequence). CDR3 protein: CASSLEGGPRKF. Here the CDR3 DNA reads TGTGCCAGCAGCTTGGAGGGCGGGCCCAGGAAATTC.

The CDR3 loop reads CASKKWSSYNEQFF. CDR3 DNA sequence: TGTGCCAGCAAGAAGTGGAGCTCCTACAATGAGCAGTTCTTC. The J gene is TRBJ2-1, the V gene TRBV6-6, with D uncertain. V was cut by 7 bases and J by 0 bases, with 10 bases left in between. From germline, CDR1 is MNHNY and CDR2 SVGAGI (reference sequence). This CDR3 contains 14 residues.

The CDR3 DNA reads as TGTGCCAGCAGCGTAGCGGACCTTCGAACAGGGGACACCTTC. Translation gives CASSVADLRTGDTF. The J gene is TRBJ1-2, the V gene TRBV9; TRBD1 matches 7 bases. The CDR3 is made up of 14 amino acids. Looked up from germline, CDR1 is SGDLS and CDR2 is YYNGEE. Trimming cost V 0 bases and J 12 bases; bases outside gene matches: 11.

This clone was seen once. The chain links TRBV6-1 to TRBJ2-3; no clear D. Trimming removed 6 bases from V and 3 bases from J, with 13 bases in between. The CDR3 contains 14 residues. Germline lookup yields CDR1 MNHNS and CDR2 SASEGT. The chain's CDR3 is CASSAAVLTDTQYF. The DNA for the CDR3 is TGTGCCAGCAGCGCGGCGGTATTGACAGATACGCAGTATTTT.

CDR3 loop: CASSLNNEQYF. In DNA form, the CDR3 reads TGTGCCAGCAGCTTAAATAACGAGCAGTACTTC. The chain has TRBV7-6 and TRBJ2-7; D ambiguous. The germline V gene has CDR1 SGHVS and CDR2 FNYEAQ. V gave up 2 bases and J gave up 5 bases, with 4 bases separating them. The CDR3 has 11 amino acids.

V usage is TRBV7-6 and J usage is TRBJ1-3; D ambiguous. The CDR3 extends over 14 amino acids. Between the trimmed V and J ends, which lost 2 bases and 0 bases, there was a span of 5 bases. The V gene's germline CDR1 is SGHVS and CDR2 FNYEAQ. DNA of the CDR3: TGTGCCAGCAGCTTACAGAACTCTGGAAACACCATATATTTT. Translation: CASSLQNSGNTIYF.

The V gene is TRBV4-1, the J gene TRBJ1-1, with a weak D call TRBD1 (5 bases). Between the trimmed V and J ends, which lost 2 bases and 1 base, there was a span of 5 bases. CDR1 and CDR2 (germline): MGHRA, YSYEKL. The CDR3 covers 13 residues. CDR3 DNA sequence: TGCGCCAGCAGCCAAACAGGGAACACTGAAGCTTTCTTT. It codes for CASSQTGNTEAFF.

This clone was counted a single time. J is TRBJ2-5 and V is TRBV5-4, with D maybe TRBD2 (6 bases). V was cut by 4 bases and J by 5 bases, with 15 bases left in between. The CDR3 totals 14 residues. The V gene's germline CDR1 is SGHNT and CDR2 YYREEE (reference sequence). The CDR3 bases are TGTGCCAGCAGCCCGCCCGGGGGAATTGAGACCCAGTACTTC. Translated: CASSPPGGIETQYF.

In its sample, this clone was seen once. This chain links TRBV27 with TRBJ1-2; D gene uncertain. This CDR3 spans 17 amino acids. CDR1 MNHEY and CDR2 SMNVEV come from the germline V gene (reference sequence). The V end was cut by 5 bases, the J end by 0 bases, with 19 bases between. The CDR3 reads CASSLNRATLANYGYTF. The CDR3 coding sequence is TGTGCCAGCAGTCTCAATCGGGCGACACTAGCTAACTATGGCTACACCTTC.

This rearrangement joins TRBV29-1 to TRBJ2-3; the match to TRBD2 covers 10 bases. The junction had 10 bases not matched to a gene; V was cut back by 6 bases and J by 4 bases. This CDR3 spans 15 amino acids. Germline V CDR1 and CDR2: SQVTM, ANQGSEA. For the CDR3, the DNA is TGCAGCGTGCATTTCCCTAGCGGGAGATCAGATACGCAGTATTTT. Translating it yields CSVHFPSGRSDTQYF.

This rearrangement joins TRBV4-1 to TRBJ1-1; D is ambiguous. Germline V gene sequence: CDR1 MGHRA, CDR2 YSYEKL. Trimming pared 0 bases from V and 0 bases from J, leaving 8 bases between. The CDR3 extends over 15 amino acids. As DNA, the CDR3 is TGCGCCAGCAGCCAAGAGGGCAGGCTGAACACTGAAGCTTTCTTT. As protein: CASSQEGRLNTEAFF.

This chain links TRBV6-5 with TRBJ1-6, with 11 bases matching TRBD1. CDR3 size: 15 residues. Per the germline V gene, CDR1 is MNHEY and CDR2 is SVGAGI. The ends lost 5 bases at V and 4 bases at J; junction bases unmatched: 1. CDR3 bases: TGTGCCAGCAGTGGACAGGGGGCTTATAATTCACCCCTCCACTTT. Its protein is CASSGQGAYNSPLHF.

This rearrangement joins TRBV5-1 to TRBJ2-1; 9 bases are shared with TRBD2. The CDR3 runs 14 residues. With V trimmed by 3 bases and J by 7 bases, 5 bases remained unmatched. The germline V gene encodes CDR1 SGHRS and CDR2 YFSETQ. The CDR3 bases are TGCGCCAGCAGCTATGCGGGGGGGAGAAATGAGCAGTTCTTC. Protein: CASSYAGGRNEQFF.

The chain is built from TRBV6-5 and TRBJ2-7; TRBD1 is a possible D gene (6 bases). The CDR3 runs 14 residues. In germline, CDR1 is MNHEY, CDR2 SVGAGI. V lost 4 bases to trimming and J lost 2 bases, with 12 bases between them. As DNA, the CDR3 is TGTGCCAGCAGTTCAGGGGTCGGACCCTACGAGCAGTACTTC. Its protein is CASSSGVGPYEQYF.

This CDR3 reads CASSPDRVRTDTQYF. CDR3 DNA: TGTGCCAGTAGCCCGGACAGGGTGAGGACAGATACGCAGTATTTT. The V gene is TRBV19, the J gene TRBJ2-3; TRBD1 matches 8 bases. This CDR3 region has 15 residues. Germline V gene sequence: CDR1 LNHDA, CDR2 SQIVND (reference sequence). The V gene end was trimmed by 6 bases and the J gene end by 3 bases; junction bases not matched to a gene: 8.